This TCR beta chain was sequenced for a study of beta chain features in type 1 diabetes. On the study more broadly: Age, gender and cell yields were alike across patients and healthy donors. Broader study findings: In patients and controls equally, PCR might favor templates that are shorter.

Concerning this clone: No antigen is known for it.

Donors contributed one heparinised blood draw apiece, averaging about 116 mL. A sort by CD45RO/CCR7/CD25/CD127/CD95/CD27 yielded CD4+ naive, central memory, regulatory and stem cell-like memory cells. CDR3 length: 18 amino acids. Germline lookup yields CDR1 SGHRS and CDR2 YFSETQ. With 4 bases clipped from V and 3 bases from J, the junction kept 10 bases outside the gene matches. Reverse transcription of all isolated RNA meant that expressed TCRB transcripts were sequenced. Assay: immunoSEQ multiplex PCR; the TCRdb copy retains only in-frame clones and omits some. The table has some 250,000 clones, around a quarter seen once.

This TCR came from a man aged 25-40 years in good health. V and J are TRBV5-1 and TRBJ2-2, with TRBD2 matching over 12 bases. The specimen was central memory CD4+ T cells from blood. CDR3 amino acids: CASSPQAGTSGYTGELFF. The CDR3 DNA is TGCGCCAGCAGCCCTCAAGCCGGGACTAGCGGGTACACCGGGGAGCTGTTTTTT.